The source of this T cell receptor (beta chain) is a study of Graves' ophthalmopathy and Graves' hyperthyroidism. Overall study findings and caveats: A majority of expanded thyroid clonotypes exceeding 0.001 frequency were likewise present in blood.

A word on this clonotype: The antigen remains undetermined.

Using RNA transcripts, the TCR beta CDR3 regions were amplified. In the first round, RT-PCR was carried out with HTBI primers, and a multiplex PCR formed the second round. MiXCR was run by TCRdb on the multiplex PCR reads, yielding one entry per CDR3 protein. In the table there are hundreds of thousands of distinct CDR3 sequences, about 24% of which are singletons. What supplied the PBMCs was roughly 10 ml of fresh peripheral blood. The origin of this receptor is a woman younger than 35 with stable Graves' hyperthyroidism. Some clones in this sample may be carry-over from other donors' samples. Sequenced input: peripheral blood.

DNA of the CDR3: TGTGCCAGTAGTATGGAGGGTCGGACCGGGGAGCTGTTTTTT. This codes for CASSMEGRTGELFF. The V and J genes are TRBV19 and TRBJ2-2, with a weak D call TRBD2 (6 bases). V was clipped by 3 bases and J by 5 bases, with 10 bases between them. The CDR3 sequence is 14 residues long. Germline V gene lookup returns CDR1 LNHDA and CDR2 SQIVND (reference sequence).